Below, 9 T cell receptor beta chains from the same sample are listed, as sequenced in a study of cytomegalovirus exposure and HLA in healthy donors. The PCR employed 60 Vbeta primers together with 13 Jbeta primers. Produced via immunoSEQ multiplex PCR; TCRdb's table is partial and in-frame only. The sample lists about 120,000 clones, about 68% occurring once. Sequenced: PBMCs. These receptors were collected from a woman in her 40s in good health and CMV-seropositive.

As concerns this clone: The junction shows a germline mismatch at one end, possibly a read error. Other DNA sequences within the sample encode an identical CDR3. The chain couples TRBV5-6 to TRBJ2-2; possibly TRBD2 for D (6 bases). The germline V gene has CDR1 SGHDT and CDR2 YYEEEE. This CDR3 is 15 amino acids long. CDR3 loop: CASSLVEGNTGELFF. The CDR3 DNA follows: TGTGCCAGCAGCTTGGTGGAGGGGAACACTGGGGAGCTGTTTTTT.

The chain recombines TRBV6-5 with TRBJ1-1; D possibly corresponds to TRBD1 (5 bases). The germline gives CDR1 MNHEY, CDR2 SVGAGI. This CDR3 is built from 15 residues. V was pared by 0 bases and J by 1 base, with 9 bases between. The CDR3 region has the DNA TGTGCCAGCAGTTACTCGGCCAGGGCGAACACTGAAGCTTTCTTT. Amino acids: CASSYSARANTEAFF.

This clone was seen more than once but under ten times. The V gene is TRBV4-2, the J gene TRBJ1-1; D gene ambiguous. The CDR3 spans 14 residues. CDR1 and CDR2 (germline): LGHNA, YNFKEQ. The V gene lost 0 bases and the J gene lost 4 bases, with 9 bases spanning the gap. CDR3 loop: CASSQEIPSTEAFF. The CDR3 DNA reads as TGTGCCAGCAGCCAAGAAATCCCCTCCACTGAAGCTTTCTTT.

This clone showed up just a few times. The CDR3 nucleotides read TGTGCCAGCATCGGACAAGTTAATTCACCCCTCCACTTT. It encodes CASIGQVNSPLHF. The V call is TRBV2, the J call TRBJ1-6; D might be TRBD1 (5 bases). CDR1 and CDR2 from the germline V gene are SNHLY and FYNNEI. The CDR3 is 13 residues long. The V end was cut by 7 bases, the J end by 6 bases, with 10 bases between.

The CDR3 region is CASSLVARDTGELFF. The CDR3 DNA reads as TGTGCCAGCAGTTTGGTTGCCAGGGACACCGGGGAGCTGTTTTTT. V and J are TRBV27 and TRBJ2-2; possible D gene TRBD1, 5 bases. Germline CDR1 reads MNHEY; CDR2 reads SMNVEV (reference sequence). V was pared by 3 bases and J by 3 bases, with 11 bases between. The CDR3 extends over 15 amino acids.

The chain uses TRBV16 and TRBJ1-2; D not resolved. Germline V lookup: CDR1 KGHSY, CDR2 FQNENV. Trimming removed 4 bases from V and 7 bases from J, with 13 bases in between. The CDR3 runs to 13 residues. CDR3 bases: TGTGCCAGCAGCCCCGCGGGTGCAGGTGGCTACACCTTC. This gives the protein CASSPAGAGGYTF. The complete variable domain, with remaining parts taken from reference TRBV16 and TRBJ1-2, reads GEEVAQTPKHLVRGEGQKAKLYCAPIKGHSYVFWYQQVLKNEFKFLISFQNENVFDETGMPKERFSAKCLPNSPCSLEIQATKLEDSAVYFCASSPAGAGGYTFGSGTRLTVV.

This clone was picked up a small number of times. The CDR3 region has the DNA TGCGCCAGCAACTTAAGCGGGGCCCCAGGAGATACGCAGTATTTT. This gives the protein CASNLSGAPGDTQYF. This sequence joins TRBV10-2 and TRBJ2-3, with 7 bases identical to TRBD2. J gave up 5 bases and V 7 bases, and 12 bases lay outside the gene matches. Germline values: CDR1 WSHSY, CDR2 SAAADI. The CDR3 sequence is 15 residues long.

In DNA form, the CDR3 reads TGTGCCAGCCTACCCGGGGCAGCGGGAGAAGAGTACAATGAGCAGTTCTTC. Its translation is CASLPGAAGEEYNEQFF. The rearrangement uses TRBV7-2 and TRBJ2-1, with 8 bases that match TRBD2. This CDR3 has 17 residues. V shed 8 bases, J shed 4 bases, and the junction held 16 bases outside the gene matches. Germline values: CDR1 SGHTA, CDR2 FQGNSA.

This clone has a handful of counts. This sequence joins TRBV2 and TRBJ1-4, with 8 bases identical to TRBD1. V gave up 8 bases and J gave up 10 bases; unmatched junction bases: 9. This CDR3 is built from 13 residues. CDR1 and CDR2 (germline): SNHLY, FYNNEI. Written as DNA, the CDR3 is TGTGCCAGCCATAACAGGGGGATGGGAAAACTGTTTTTT. Its protein is CASHNRGMGKLFF.